The rows below give T cell receptor beta chains drawn from one sample of a study of cytomegalovirus exposure and HLA in healthy donors. The method was immunoSEQ multiplex PCR; TCRdb's version includes in-frame clones alone and lacks a portion of them. The table lists 150,000 to 200,000 clones, more than 75% of them singletons, with approximately 0.4% in the top ten. The material sequenced was PBMCs. All receptors derive from a male donor in good health and CMV-seropositive. Each CDR3 is given with its conserved first and last residue. Fields, in order: CDR3 DNA, CDR3 protein, clone size, D gene, V gene, J gene. A D gene is named only where the DNA matches it firmly. Clone size is not always given. Where it is, it says once, few, many or a class for expanded clones.

TGTGCCAGCAGCTCTGCCACTAGTAGGACAGATACGCAGTATTTT	CASSSATSRTDTQYF	.	.	TRBV7-3	TRBJ2-3
TGTGCCAGCAGCTTGGCGCCGGGACAGGGAACCGGGGAGCTGTTTTTT	CASSLAPGQGTGELFF	once	TRBD1	TRBV5-4	TRBJ2-2
TGCGCCAGCAGTCAACGCAGGGGGCAATACTTTGAAGCTTTCTTT	CASSQRRGQYFEAFF	.	TRBD1	TRBV23-1	TRBJ1-1
TGTGCCAGCAGGACTAGCGGGAGCGGACATGAGCAGTACTTC	CASRTSGSGHEQYF	.	TRBD2	TRBV27	TRBJ2-7
TGTGCCAGCAGCAAACAGGGGTCGAACACCGGGGAGCTGTTTTTT	CASSKQGSNTGELFF	few	TRBD1	TRBV9	TRBJ2-2
TGTGCCAGCAGCCAAGAGGCAGGGGAACCCAACTATGGCTACACCTTC	CASSQEAGEPNYGYTF	.	.	TRBV4-2	TRBJ1-2
TGCGCCAGCAGCCCCGGACTAGCGGGCTTGAATGAGCAGTTCTTC	CASSPGLAGLNEQFF	.	TRBD2	TRBV5-1	TRBJ2-1
TGTGCCAGCAGCGTGCCGACTCAAGGTAGCGGCACCGGGGAGCTGTTTTTT	CASSVPTQGSGTGELFF	once	.	TRBV9	TRBJ2-2
TGTGCCAGCAGTGGGGGGGGACAGACCCAGTACTTC	CASSGGGQTQYF	few	TRBD2	TRBV6-5	TRBJ2-5
TGCAGTGCTAGACTTAACACTGAAGCTTTCTTT	CSARLNTEAFF	.	.	TRBV20-1	TRBJ1-1
TGTGCCAGCAGCGCCTCGACAGGGAATGCTGAAGCTTTCTTT	CASSASTGNAEAFF	once	TRBD1	TRBV9	TRBJ1-1
TGCGCCAGCAGCCAAGGGGGGGGGCTTGACGAAAAACTGTTTTTT	CASSQGGGLDEKLFF	.	.	TRBV4-1	TRBJ1-4
TGTGCCAGCAGTGAAGCGATTACCGAGAATGAGCAGTTCTTC	CASSEAITENEQFF	.	.	TRBV6-1	TRBJ2-1
TGCGCCAGCAGTGAGGGACAGGGGGCTTCCGTCCAGTTCTTC	CASSEGQGASVQFF	few	TRBD1	TRBV5-1	TRBJ2-1
TGCGCCAGCAGACCGGGACAGGGGCCCTACGAGCAGTACTTC	CASRPGQGPYEQYF	few	TRBD1	TRBV5-1	TRBJ2-7